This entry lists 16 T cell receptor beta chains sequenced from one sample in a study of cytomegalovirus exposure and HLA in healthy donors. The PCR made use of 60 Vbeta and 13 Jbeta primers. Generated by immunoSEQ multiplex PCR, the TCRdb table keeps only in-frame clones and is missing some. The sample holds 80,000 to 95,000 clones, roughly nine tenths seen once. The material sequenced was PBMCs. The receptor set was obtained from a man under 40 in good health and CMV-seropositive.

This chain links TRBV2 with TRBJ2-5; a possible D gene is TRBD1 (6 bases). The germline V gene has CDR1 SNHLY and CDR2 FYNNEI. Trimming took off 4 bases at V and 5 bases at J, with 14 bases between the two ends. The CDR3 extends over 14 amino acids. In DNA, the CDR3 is TGTGCCAGCAGTGTGACGGGAACAGGGGAGACCCAGTACTTC. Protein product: CASSVTGTGETQYF.

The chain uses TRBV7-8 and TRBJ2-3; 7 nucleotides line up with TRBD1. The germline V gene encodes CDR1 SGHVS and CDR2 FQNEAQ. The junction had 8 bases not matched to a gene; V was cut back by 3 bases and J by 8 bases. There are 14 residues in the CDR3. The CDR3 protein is CASSFRDSARTQYF. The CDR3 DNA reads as TGTGCCAGCAGCTTCCGGGACAGTGCCCGTACGCAGTATTTT.

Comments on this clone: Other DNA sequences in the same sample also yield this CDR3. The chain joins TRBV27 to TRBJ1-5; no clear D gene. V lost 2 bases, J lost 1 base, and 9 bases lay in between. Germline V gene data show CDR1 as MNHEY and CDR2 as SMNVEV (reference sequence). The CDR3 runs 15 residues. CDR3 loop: CASSLRSGSNQPQHF. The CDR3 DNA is TGTGCCAGCAGTTTAAGGTCGGGAAGCAATCAGCCCCAGCATTTT.

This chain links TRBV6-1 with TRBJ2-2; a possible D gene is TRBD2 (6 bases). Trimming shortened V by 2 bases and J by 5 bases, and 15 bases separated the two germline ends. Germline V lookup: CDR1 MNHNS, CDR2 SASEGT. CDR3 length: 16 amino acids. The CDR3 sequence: CASSERRVSMTGELFF. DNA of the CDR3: TGTGCCAGCAGTGAAAGGAGGGTATCGATGACCGGGGAGCTGTTTTTT.

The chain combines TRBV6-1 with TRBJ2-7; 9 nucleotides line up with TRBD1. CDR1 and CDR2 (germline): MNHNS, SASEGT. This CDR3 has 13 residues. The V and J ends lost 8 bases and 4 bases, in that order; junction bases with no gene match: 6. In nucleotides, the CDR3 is TGTGCCAGCCCCGGGACAGGGTTTTACGAGCAGTACTTC. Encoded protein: CASPGTGFYEQYF.

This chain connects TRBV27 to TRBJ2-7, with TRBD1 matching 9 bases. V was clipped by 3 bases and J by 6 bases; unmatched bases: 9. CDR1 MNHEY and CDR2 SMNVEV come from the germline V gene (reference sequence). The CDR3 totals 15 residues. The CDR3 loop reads CASSFQPGQGGEQYF. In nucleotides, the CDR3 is TGTGCCAGCAGTTTCCAGCCGGGACAGGGCGGCGAGCAGTACTTC.

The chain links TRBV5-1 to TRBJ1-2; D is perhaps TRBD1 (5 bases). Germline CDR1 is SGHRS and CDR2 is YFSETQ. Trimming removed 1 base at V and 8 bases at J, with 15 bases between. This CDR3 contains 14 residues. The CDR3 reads CASSLMDYQGGYTF. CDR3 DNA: TGCGCCAGCAGCTTGATGGACTACCAGGGCGGCTACACCTTC.

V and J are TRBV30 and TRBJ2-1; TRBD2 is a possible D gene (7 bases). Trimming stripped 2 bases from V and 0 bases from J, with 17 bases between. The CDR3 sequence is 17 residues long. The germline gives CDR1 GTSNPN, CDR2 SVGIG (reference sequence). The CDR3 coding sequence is TGTGCCTGGAGTTGGGGGGGCGTTACTAGCTCCTACAATGAGCAGTTCTTC. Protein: CAWSWGGVTSSYNEQFF.

The CDR3, as DNA: TGTGCCAGTAGTGTCGGACTTTACAATGAGCAGTTCTTC. This gives the protein CASSVGLYNEQFF. The chain employs TRBV19 and TRBJ2-1, with D perhaps matching TRBD2 (5 bases). V dropped 5 bases and J dropped 4 bases, with 9 bases sitting between them. The CDR3 has 13 residues. Germline-derived CDR1 and CDR2 are LNHDA and SQIVND (reference sequence).

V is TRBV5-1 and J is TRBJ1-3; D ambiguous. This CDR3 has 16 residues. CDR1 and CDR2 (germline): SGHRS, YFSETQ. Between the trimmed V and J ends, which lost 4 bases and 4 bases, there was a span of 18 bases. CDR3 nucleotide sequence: TGCGCCAGCAGCAGAGCGGGCCGATCGTCGGGAAACACCATATATTTT. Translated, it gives CASSRAGRSSGNTIYF.

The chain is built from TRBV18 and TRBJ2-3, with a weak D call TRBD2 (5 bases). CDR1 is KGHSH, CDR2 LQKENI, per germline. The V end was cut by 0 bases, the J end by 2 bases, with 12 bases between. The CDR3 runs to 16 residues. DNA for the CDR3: TGTGCCAGCTCACCACCGAGGGCGGCCTCCACAGATACGCAGTATTTT. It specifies CASSPPRAASTDTQYF.

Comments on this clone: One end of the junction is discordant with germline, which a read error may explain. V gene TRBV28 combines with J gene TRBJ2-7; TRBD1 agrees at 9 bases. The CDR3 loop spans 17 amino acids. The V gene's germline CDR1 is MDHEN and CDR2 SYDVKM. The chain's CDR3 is CASSQLPGQGPTYERYF. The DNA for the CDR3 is TGTGCCAGCAGTCAATTACCGGGACAGGGACCCACCTACGAGCGGTACTTC.

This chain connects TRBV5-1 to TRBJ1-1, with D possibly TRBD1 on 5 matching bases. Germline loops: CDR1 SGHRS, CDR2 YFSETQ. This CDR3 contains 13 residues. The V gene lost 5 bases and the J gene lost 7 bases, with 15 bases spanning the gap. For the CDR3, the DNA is TGCGCCAGCAGTCTAATGCCGGGACTTGAAGCTTTCTTT. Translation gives CASSLMPGLEAFF.

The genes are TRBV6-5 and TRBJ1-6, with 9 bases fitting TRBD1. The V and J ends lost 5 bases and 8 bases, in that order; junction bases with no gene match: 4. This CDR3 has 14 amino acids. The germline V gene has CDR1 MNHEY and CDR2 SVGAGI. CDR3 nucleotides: TGTGCCAGCAGTCACGACAGGGGGGATTCACCCCTCCACTTT. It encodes CASSHDRGDSPLHF.

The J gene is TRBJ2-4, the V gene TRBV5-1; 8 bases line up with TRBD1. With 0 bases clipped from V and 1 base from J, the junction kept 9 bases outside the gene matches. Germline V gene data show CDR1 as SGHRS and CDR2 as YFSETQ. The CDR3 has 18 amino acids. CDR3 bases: TGCGCCAGCAGCTTGGGGATGTACAGGGGGAGGGCCAAAAACATTCAGTACTTC. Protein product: CASSLGMYRGRAKNIQYF. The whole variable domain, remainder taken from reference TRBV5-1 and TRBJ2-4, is KAGVTQTPRYLIKTRGQQVTLSCSPISGHRSVSWYQQTPGQGLQFLFEYFSETQRNKGNFPGRFSGRQFSNSRSEMNVSTLELGDSALYLCASSLGMYRGRAKNIQYFGAGTRLSVL.

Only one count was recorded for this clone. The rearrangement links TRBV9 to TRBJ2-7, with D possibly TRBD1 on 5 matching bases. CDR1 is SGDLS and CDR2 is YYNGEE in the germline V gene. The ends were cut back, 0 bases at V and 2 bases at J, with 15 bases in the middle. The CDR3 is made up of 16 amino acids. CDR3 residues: CASSVAVRQPTYEQYF. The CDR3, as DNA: TGTGCCAGCAGCGTAGCAGTGAGACAGCCTACCTACGAGCAGTACTTC.